This T cell receptor (beta chain) was sequenced in a study of long-term antiretroviral therapy in people with HIV (dated 2022 in TCRdb). Regarding the complete study: Collection of the earliest samples took place about a decade ahead of the 2015 WHO recommendation for immediate ART, at a time when ART was typically delayed until CD4 counts fell. No cross-contamination during QIAcube processing was shown when test extractions of a monoclonal T-cell line were performed alongside fewer than 40 polyclonal samples. Among the 30 or so participants with HIV, about 11 were female. A total of 150 to 200 cryopreserved PBMC samples came from 30 adults with confirmed HIV infection and were collected serially over a mean of about six years (range 1-12). This retrospective serial study examined whether starting ART and sustained HIV suppression were associated with changes in the composition and diversity of the TRB repertoire in peripheral blood. Broader findings and caveats from the paper: Narrower CDR3 length ranges were observed in HIV repertoires than in controls, and an antigen-experienced repertoire with only a slight naive shift after ART was suggested by the network structure. Samples dated from the mid-2000s to the late 2010s, and the ART regimens used may be less effective than current ones. At every time point, the repertoire was dominated by expanded TRB clones first identified before ART initiation, although this dominance fluctuated and, in many PLHIV, declined after ART. Because PBMC availability was limited, only the TCR beta chain was sequenced, with no alpha chain pairing. Inferences about post-ART repertoire changes are limited because no data were available on ART adherence, viral resistance or therapy changes. A significant increase in TRB diversity was found to be associated with ART initiation, although TRB diversity was observed to remain significantly below that of transplant donor controls even after long-term ART. Because cell numbers in pre-ART samples were limited, unsorted PBMC were profiled instead of sorted CD4+ and CD8+ T cells.

The germline ends are 18 bases apart after V is trimmed by 4 bases and J by 1 base. The germline V gene encodes CDR1 LGHNA and CDR2 YSLEER. Spanning cysteine to phenylalanine, the CDR3 consists of 17 amino acids. Kept here is only the CDR3 DNA, which spans 51 bases and is read in frame from base 1. Sequencing of the TRB variable region was done with the immunoSEQ hsTCRB v3.0 assay at survey level resolution. TRB sequencing targeted a depth of roughly 35,000-50,000 T-cell genomes per sample. An Illumina MiSeq with a v3 150-cycle kit was used to sequence the pooled TRB libraries. Turning to the authors' computational methods: Repertoire analysis was run in R within a reproducible Nextflow workflow that covered QC, data transformation and analysis. LymphoSeq2, an R package for AIRR-Seq data exploration, was used to implement custom analyses. A few samples that yielded fewer than 5000 total TRB sequences were excluded, so that 150 to 200 HIV repertoires were analyzed. Of the 188 retained HIV repertoires, about 61 were collected before and around 130 after ART initiation. Each repertoire was downsampled to 5000 TRB nucleotide sequences, and summary statistics were averaged across 100 downsampling iterations. Only TRB sequences with CDR3 regions of at least seven amino acids were retained for analysis. A Shannon entropy-derived clonality score and the Gini coefficient were used to measure diversity. In the repertoire networks, any two of the top 5000 CDR3 amino acid sequences were linked whenever the two sequences differed by an edit distance of one. GLIPH2 predicted antigen specificity groups and MHC restriction for TRB CDR3 amino acid sequences. To flag known associations with CMV, EBV, HIV or tissue antigens, CDR3 amino acid sequences were compared against VDJdb and McPAS-TCR. Pre-ART, post-ART and control groups were compared with Wilcoxon signed-rank tests and Holm-Bonferroni correction. What TCRdb holds here is the immuneACCESS table cut down to in-frame rearrangements. Part of the clones is not present; checked against another copy, under half of the missing clones reflect an unresolved V gene, and the others are unexplained. V, J and clone size reflect that table, while D and trimming were determined from the DNA. The sample table shows some 20,000 clones, and about 74% are seen once. The ten largest clones capture approximately 10% of the sample.

Inclusion was restricted to participants for whom at least one PBMC sample before ART initiation and at least two post-ART samples were available. Every participant with HIV received treatment in the United States of America. Before DNA extraction, cryopreserved samples of roughly 0.9-11 million PBMC were thawed and then washed. At the time of the earliest PBMC sample, participants with HIV were aged between roughly 23 and 60 years. Each participant contributed PBMC samples from 1-4 timepoints before ART initiation and 2-8 timepoints after ART initiation, with a median of 7 samples. For every participant, serial HIV viral load, CD4+ T-cell count, ART history and demographic data were obtained. Genomic DNA was extracted from unsorted PBMC with a Qiagen kit on a QIAcube, processed in batches of 12 samples. Details on this clone: Its binding antigen is unknown. Base-call qualities are not available, and no considerably larger clone is one nucleotide away.

The TCR originated in a man younger than 30 with HIV. The chain employs TRBV4-3 and TRBJ2-3; TRBD1 is a weak D gene call, 6 bases matching. Sequencing used unsorted PBMCs, obtained 0.5 years before starting antiretroviral therapy. Here the CDR3 is given as CASSPDSPGVGTDTQYF. At the DNA level, the sequence is TGCGCCAGCAGCCCAGACTCGCCAGGGGTTGGCACAGATACGCAGTATTTT.